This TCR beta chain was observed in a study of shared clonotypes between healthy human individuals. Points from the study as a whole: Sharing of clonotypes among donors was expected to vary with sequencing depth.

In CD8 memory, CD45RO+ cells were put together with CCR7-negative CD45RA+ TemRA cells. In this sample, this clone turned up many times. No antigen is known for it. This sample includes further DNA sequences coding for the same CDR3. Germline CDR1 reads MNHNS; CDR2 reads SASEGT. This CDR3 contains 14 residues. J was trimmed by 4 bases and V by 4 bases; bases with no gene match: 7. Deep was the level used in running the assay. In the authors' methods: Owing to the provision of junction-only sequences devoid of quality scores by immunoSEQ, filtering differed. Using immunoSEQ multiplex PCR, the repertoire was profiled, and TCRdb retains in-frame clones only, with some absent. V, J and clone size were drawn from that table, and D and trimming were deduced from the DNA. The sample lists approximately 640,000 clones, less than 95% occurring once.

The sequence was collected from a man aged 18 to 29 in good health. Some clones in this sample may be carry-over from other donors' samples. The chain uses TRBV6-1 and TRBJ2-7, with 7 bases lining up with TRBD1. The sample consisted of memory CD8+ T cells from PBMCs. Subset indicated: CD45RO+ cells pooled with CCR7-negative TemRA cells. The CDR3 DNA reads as TGTGCCAGCAGTGGACTGGGACAGCAGTACGAGCAGTACTTC. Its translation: CASSGLGQQYEQYF.